The 22 T cell receptor beta chains below were found in one sample sequenced in a study of T cell responses to AZD1222 COVID-19 vaccine. Here immunoSEQ multiplex PCR was the method, and the copy in TCRdb shows in-frame clones only, minus some. The sample yields approximately 94,000 clones, nearly 95% seen once. The source material was peripheral blood, sampled on day 0 of AZD1222 vaccination. The receptors were sampled from an adult in good health.

The chain has TRBV2 and TRBJ1-4; D might be TRBD1 (5 bases). The CDR3 has 14 residues. CDR1 is SNHLY, CDR2 FYNNEI, per germline. Trimming pared 4 bases from V and 15 bases from J, leaving 21 bases between. The CDR3 sequence is CASSGLRASTSMFF. For the CDR3, the DNA is TGTGCCAGCAGTGGGCTCAGGGCCTCTACAAGTATGTTTTTT.

The rearrangement uses TRBV19 and TRBJ1-2; D perhaps matches TRBD1 (6 bases). The V end was cut by 6 bases, the J end by 4 bases, with 12 bases between. The germline V gene encodes CDR1 LNHDA and CDR2 SQIVND (reference sequence). CDR3 length equals 13 residues. In DNA, the CDR3 is TGTGCCAGTAGCCTCGACAGGTCCTATGGCTACACCTTC. Its translation is CASSLDRSYGYTF. The entire variable domain, with the rest obtained from reference TRBV19 and TRBJ1-2, is as follows: DGGITQSPKYLFRKEGQNVTLSCEQNLNHDAMYWYRQDPGQGLRLIYYSQIVNDFQKGDIAEGYSVSREKKESFPLTVTSAQKNPTAFYLCASSLDRSYGYTFGSGTRLTVV.

This sequence joins TRBV7-9 and TRBJ2-3, with D unclear. The CDR3 consists of 13 residues. V was clipped by 5 bases and J by 2 bases, with 8 bases between them. Per germline, CDR1 SEHNR and CDR2 FQNEAQ (reference sequence). The CDR3 region has the DNA TGTGCCAGCAGCCTCAGCGACACAGATACGCAGTATTTT. The encoded protein is CASSLSDTDTQYF.

As for this clone: The DNA is omitted, as the CDR3 cannot be located on it reliably, and the CDR3 follows TCRdb's listing. This chain uses TRBV27 with TRBJ2-7; the D segment call TRBD1 is taken from the table without a DNA check. Germline loops: CDR1 MNHEY, CDR2 SMNVEV (reference sequence). The CDR3 is 18 amino acids in total, end residues counted. The CDR3 region is CASILARGPQLSPYEQYF.

The rearrangement links TRBV9 to TRBJ2-7; perhaps TRBD2 as D (6 bases). Trimming left V 3 bases short and J 7 bases short, with 17 bases between. This CDR3 spans 14 amino acids. Germline loops: CDR1 SGDLS, CDR2 YYNGEE. CDR3 amino acids: CASSAGEHPREQYF. The CDR3 DNA is TGTGCCAGCAGCGCGGGAGAACACCCTCGGGAGCAGTACTTC.

The chain has TRBV24-1 and TRBJ1-1; TRBD1 might be the D (5 bases). Germline V CDR1 and CDR2: KGHDR, SFDVKD. This CDR3 is 17 amino acids long. The ends were cut back, 1 base at V and 1 base at J, with 15 bases in the middle. CDR3 loop: CATSDFSAGSGNTEAFF. As DNA, the CDR3 is TGTGCCACCAGTGATTTTTCGGCAGGGTCTGGGAACACTGAAGCTTTCTTT.

As DNA, the CDR3 is TGTGCCAGCATTGTTTCGGTTTTGGGGAGCGAGCAGTACTTC. It specifies CASIVSVLGSEQYF. The chain recombines TRBV6-5 with TRBJ2-7; D may be TRBD2 (5 bases). This CDR3 contains 14 residues. Per germline, CDR1 MNHEY and CDR2 SVGAGI. With 7 bases removed from V and 6 bases from J, the gap between germline ends came to 19 bases.

This clone was seen more than once but under ten times. V usage is TRBV7-9 and J usage is TRBJ2-7; D possibly corresponds to TRBD1 (6 bases). The V gene lost 7 bases and the J gene lost 2 bases, with 18 bases spanning the gap. The CDR3 runs 15 residues. Germline-derived CDR1 and CDR2 are SEHNR and FQNEAQ (reference sequence). CDR3 in amino acids: CASTQSGTLPYEQYF. DNA of the CDR3: TGTGCCAGCACCCAATCCGGGACACTTCCCTACGAGCAGTACTTC. Drawing the rest from reference TRBV7-9 and TRBJ2-7, the complete variable domain is DTGVSQNPRHKITKRGQNVTFRCDPISEHNRLYWYRQTLGQGPEFLTYFQNEAQLEKSRLLSDRFSAERPKGSFSTLEIQRTEQGDSAMYLCASTQSGTLPYEQYFGPGTRLTVT.

This clone occurred once. The chain couples TRBV5-8 to TRBJ1-5; 8 positions agree with TRBD1. V lost 2 bases, J lost 6 bases, and 7 bases stayed unmatched. The CDR3 has 15 residues. The V gene's germline CDR1 is SGHTS and CDR2 YDEGEE. The CDR3 loop is CASSFIGQGFQPQHF. CDR3 DNA sequence: TGTGCCAGCAGCTTTATTGGACAGGGATTTCAGCCCCAGCATTTT.

The rearrangement uses TRBV5-1 and TRBJ1-2; the D is unclear. The germline V and J ends were trimmed by 4 bases and 7 bases, with 26 bases remaining between them. Germline V CDR1 and CDR2: SGHRS, YFSETQ. The length of the CDR3 is 17 residues. The CDR3 is CASSPLPGSAEKPGYTF. The DNA for the CDR3 is TGCGCCAGCAGCCCCTTACCCGGGTCCGCGGAAAAACCTGGCTACACCTTC.

The chain couples TRBV20-1 to TRBJ1-2; D uncertain. V dropped 3 bases and J dropped 7 bases, with 9 bases sitting between them. This CDR3 is built from 11 residues. Per the germline V gene, CDR1 is DFQATT and CDR2 is SNEGSKA (reference sequence). CDR3 sequence reads: CSASSSGGYTF. For the CDR3, the DNA is TGCAGTGCTAGTTCGTCGGGTGGCTACACCTTC.

This chain links TRBV7-3 with TRBJ2-7; perhaps TRBD2 as D (6 bases). The germline gives CDR1 SGHTA, CDR2 FQGTGA. V was trimmed by 2 bases and J by 2 bases, leaving 19 bases between them. The CDR3 extends over 17 amino acids. CDR3 region: CASSLVHGAGQAYEQYF. The CDR3 nucleotides are TGTGCCAGCAGCTTAGTGCATGGGGCGGGGCAAGCCTACGAGCAGTACTTC.

The chain couples TRBV18 to TRBJ1-1; 11 nucleotides align to TRBD1. V was pared by 6 bases and J by 4 bases, with 10 bases of the junction left unmatched. The CDR3 sequence is 16 residues long. The germline V gene encodes CDR1 KGHSH and CDR2 LQKENI. In nucleotides, the CDR3 is TGTGCCAGCTCCCCCACCGGACAGGGGGCTGGCACTGAAGCTTTCTTT. Its translation is CASSPTGQGAGTEAFF.

This chain uses TRBV2 with TRBJ1-5; a weak D match, TRBD1 (6 bases). CDR3 size: 14 residues. Germline loops: CDR1 SNHLY, CDR2 FYNNEI. V was trimmed by 4 bases and J by 2 bases, leaving 9 bases between them. CDR3 sequence: CASSGQDRNQPQHF. The CDR3 DNA is TGTGCCAGCAGTGGACAGGACCGCAATCAGCCCCAGCATTTT.

The V gene is TRBV6-4, the J gene TRBJ2-1; weak D call: TRBD2 (7 bases). Trimming shortened V by 5 bases and J by 7 bases, and 21 bases separated the two germline ends. Germline loops: CDR1 MRHNA, CDR2 SNTAGT. CDR3 size: 16 residues. CDR3 sequence reads: CASSPSGGGSGNEQFF. CDR3 bases: TGTGCCAGCAGTCCCTCGGGGGGCGGGAGTGGGAATGAGCAGTTCTTC.

This rearrangement joins TRBV11-2 to TRBJ2-3; 10 bases match TRBD2. Trimming took 5 bases from V and 6 from J; bases not matched to a gene: 11. Looked up from germline, CDR1 is SGHAT and CDR2 is FQNNGV. The CDR3 runs 16 residues. DNA for the CDR3: TGTGCCAGCAGCCCAGAGGCGAGCGGGAGGGCCGATACGCAGTATTTT. As protein: CASSPEASGRADTQYF.

V usage is TRBV27 and J usage is TRBJ1-2, with D perhaps TRBD1 (5 bases). Trimming removed 8 bases from V and 7 bases from J, with 11 bases in between. This CDR3 has 11 residues. Germline loops: CDR1 MNHEY, CDR2 SMNVEV (reference sequence). The CDR3 sequence: CASGTGAGYTF. The CDR3 nucleotides read TGTGCCAGCGGAACAGGTGCTGGCTACACCTTC.

The chain uses TRBV5-1 and TRBJ2-5, with D maybe TRBD1 (5 bases). The germline gives CDR1 SGHRS, CDR2 YFSETQ. V lost 0 bases to trimming and J lost 4 bases, with 13 bases between them. The CDR3 contains 15 residues. Here the CDR3 DNA reads TGCGCCAGCAGCTTGGCGCAGGGTGTGGGAGAGACCCAGTACTTC. Protein sequence: CASSLAQGVGETQYF.

The rearrangement uses TRBV10-3 and TRBJ1-1; D ambiguous. V was shortened by 7 bases and J by 3 bases, with 15 bases between the two germline ends. The CDR3 contains 14 residues. CDR1 ENHRY and CDR2 SYGVKD come from the germline V gene. The CDR3: CAIMGKNGYTEAFF. The CDR3 nucleotides read TGTGCCATCATGGGGAAGAATGGGTACACTGAAGCTTTCTTT.

This clone turned up a few times. This chain links TRBV7-9 with TRBJ2-7, with a tentative D call TRBD1 (6 bases). From germline, CDR1 is SEHNR and CDR2 FQNEAQ (reference sequence). The CDR3 has 12 residues. Trimming removed 5 bases at V and 2 bases at J, with 7 bases between. The CDR3 loop reads CASSRDTYEQYF. In nucleotides, the CDR3 is TGTGCCAGCAGCCGGGACACCTACGAGCAGTACTTC.

This sequence joins TRBV7-2 and TRBJ2-7; 10 bases are shared with TRBD2. V lost 5 bases, J lost 1 base, and 5 bases stayed unmatched. The CDR3 runs 15 residues. Germline V CDR1 and CDR2: SGHTA, FQGNSA. CDR3 DNA: TGTGCCAGCAGCACAACTAGCGGGAAATCCTACGAGCAGTACTTC. Translating gives CASSTTSGKSYEQYF.

The table lists this clone with a count of one. This chain joins TRBV28 and TRBJ1-2; D may be TRBD1 (5 bases). Germline V lookup: CDR1 MDHEN, CDR2 SYDVKM. V gave up 2 bases and J gave up 4 bases, with 11 bases separating them. This CDR3 region has 14 residues. The CDR3 DNA sequence: TGTGCCAGCAGTTTAGTCAGGGAGGCCTATGGCTACACCTTC. Residues: CASSLVREAYGYTF.